This T cell receptor (beta chain) was documented in a study of T cell responses to AZD1222 COVID-19 vaccine. Sequenced by immunoSEQ multiplex PCR; TCRdb stores in-frame clones only, minus some. The data hold over 100,000 clones, with roughly 80% observed a single time. With V trimmed by 3 bases and J by 6 bases, 11 bases remained unmatched. CDR1 and CDR2 (germline): DFQATT, SNEGSKA (reference sequence). This CDR3 comprises 15 residues. This specimen consisted of peripheral blood, obtained on day 0 of AZD1222 vaccination. The receptor was derived from an adult in good health. The chain recombines TRBV20-1 with TRBJ2-1, with 7 bases fitting TRBD2. As DNA, the CDR3 is TGCAGTGCTAGTCCTGGCGGACTAGGCCGCAATGAGCAGTTCTTC. It codes for CSASPGGLGRNEQFF.